This T cell receptor (beta chain) emerged from a study of shared clonotypes between healthy human individuals. Every subset's genomic DNA went evenly onto several immunoSEQ plates. As processed by the authors: ImmunoSEQ gave junction-only sequences without quality scores, so filtering differed. Libraries were prepared by immunoSEQ multiplex PCR; TCRdb keeps only in-frame clonotypes and omits some of them. For V, J and clone size, that table is used; D and trimming come from the DNA. There are hundreds of thousands of clones in the sample; just over 75% occur only once, and 9.5% to 15% lies in the top ten. Genomic DNA from unsorted samples was obtained from around 100 million PBMCs (per sample). The junction had 10 bases not matched to a gene; V was cut back by 4 bases and J by 2 bases. This CDR3 region has 16 residues. CDR1 and CDR2 (germline): SEHNR, FQNEAQ (reference sequence).

The sample comprised PBMCs. This chain links TRBV7-9 with TRBJ2-5, with 7 bases identical to TRBD1. This clonotype originated in a woman between 40 and 55 years old in good health. Some clones in this sample may be carry-over from other donors' samples. The CDR3 loop is CASSSRDRVGQETQYF. CDR3 coding DNA: TGTGCCAGCAGCTCTCGAGACAGGGTGGGTCAAGAGACCCAGTACTTC.